One and the same sample provided the 19 T cell receptor beta chains below, sequenced in a study of T cell repertoires in cytomegalovirus infection. One entry per CDR3 protein, called by TCRdb with MiXCR from the reads. This table holds around 70,000 distinct CDR3 sequences, about 4.2% found once. The source material was PBMCs. The source of these receptors is a human donor in good health (CMV status not recorded). Some clones in this sample may be carry-over from other donors' samples.

This clonotype was seen many times. This rearrangement joins TRBV28 to TRBJ2-7; 10 bases line up with TRBD1. The germline gives CDR1 MDHEN, CDR2 SYDVKM. The CDR3 consists of 16 residues. V shed 5 bases, J shed 0 bases, and the junction held 7 bases outside the gene matches. CDR3 nucleotide sequence: TGTGCCAGCAGTCACCTGGACAGGGGGTACTCCTACGAGCAGTACTTC. Its protein product is CASSHLDRGYSYEQYF.

Many counts were recorded for this clonotype. The chain carries TRBV10-3 and TRBJ2-7, with D perhaps matching TRBD2 (6 bases). Germline V lookup: CDR1 ENHRY, CDR2 SYGVKD. V was pared by 1 base and J by 4 bases, with 14 bases between. This CDR3 contains 15 residues. The CDR3 coding sequence is TGTGCCATCAGTGAGTGGGACGGGACTGAATACGAGCAGTACTTC. Translation gives CAISEWDGTEYEQYF.

The chain has TRBV7-2 and TRBJ2-2; 10 positions agree with TRBD2. The germline V gene has CDR1 SGHTA and CDR2 FQGNSA. CDR3 size: 16 residues. V lost 5 bases, J lost 4 bases, and 7 bases stayed unmatched. Here the CDR3 DNA reads TGTGCCAGCAGCCCGAGGCTAGCGGGGGTCACCGGGGAGCTGTTTTTT. Its translation is CASSPRLAGVTGELFF.

This clonotype was observed many times. J is TRBJ1-1 and V is TRBV7-2, with 9 positions matching TRBD1. J was trimmed by 11 bases and V by 5 bases; bases with no gene match: 12. Germline V gives CDR1 SGHTA, CDR2 FQGNSA. This CDR3 is built from 14 residues. The CDR3 loop reads CASSPTNRGRLAFF. CDR3 DNA sequence: TGTGCCAGCAGCCCTACGAACAGGGGGCGACTGGCTTTCTTT. The full variable domain, rest sourced from reference TRBV7-2 and TRBJ1-1, is GAGVSQSPSNKVTEKGKDVELRCDPISGHTALYWYRQSLGQGLEFLIYFQGNSAPDKSGLPSDRFSAERTGGSVSTLTIQRTQQEDSAVYLCASSPTNRGRLAFFGQGTRLTVV.

This clonotype has a count of ten or more. The V call is TRBV7-2, the J call TRBJ1-2; 7 bases fit TRBD1. The CDR3 runs 14 residues. From germline, CDR1 is SGHTA and CDR2 FQGNSA. The ends lost 1 base at V and 4 bases at J; junction bases unmatched: 3. CDR3 protein: CASSLVEGAYGYTF. The DNA of the CDR3 is TGTGCCAGCAGCTTAGTGGAGGGGGCCTATGGCTACACCTTC.

This clonotype was recorded at least ten times. The V gene is TRBV7-4, the J gene TRBJ2-1; no clear D. Germline CDR1 SGHVT, CDR2 SQSDAQ. V was trimmed by 10 bases and J by 1 base, leaving 5 bases between them. The CDR3 totals 11 residues. The CDR3 loop reads CAIPSYNEQFF. CDR3 DNA: TGTGCCATCCCTTCCTACAATGAGCAGTTCTTC.

This clonotype was detected ten times or more. The chain carries TRBV12-5 and TRBJ2-1; 13 positions match TRBD2. The CDR3 has 14 amino acids. With V trimmed by 7 bases and J by 10 bases, 7 bases remained unmatched. CDR1 is LGHNT, CDR2 FRNRAP, per germline. The DNA for the CDR3 is TGTGCTAGTGCCAGGACTAGCGGGGGTCGGGAGCAGTTCTTC. It encodes CASARTSGGREQFF.

This clonotype was detected ten times or more. The chain joins TRBV7-2 to TRBJ2-2; D may be TRBD1 (6 bases). Between the trimmed V and J ends, which lost 2 bases and 5 bases, there was a span of 15 bases. The CDR3 extends over 16 amino acids. Looked up from germline, CDR1 is SGHTA and CDR2 is FQGNSA. The CDR3 protein is CASSLRAQGGTGELFF. The CDR3 DNA is TGTGCCAGCAGCTTAAGGGCACAGGGTGGGACCGGGGAGCTGTTTTTT.

This clonotype was observed many times. The chain has TRBV6-5 and TRBJ1-2; D perhaps matches TRBD1 (5 bases). This CDR3 contains 15 residues. Germline CDR1 MNHEY, CDR2 SVGAGI. V lost 0 bases and J lost 0, with 8 bases in between. The CDR3 DNA follows: TGTGCCAGCAGTTACTCGTTCAGGGCTAACTATGGCTACACCTTC. This sequence encodes CASSYSFRANYGYTF.

This clonotype was found many times. This rearrangement joins TRBV7-2 to TRBJ1-6; tentative D call: TRBD1 (6 bases). Germline loops: CDR1 SGHTA, CDR2 FQGNSA. CDR3 length: 17 amino acids. V shed 4 bases and J shed 0 bases, with 13 bases lying between them. CDR3 protein: CASSYLDRSSYNSPLHF. The CDR3 DNA sequence: TGTGCCAGCAGCTACCTCGACAGGAGCTCCTATAATTCACCCCTCCACTTT.

In its sample, this clonotype was seen many times. The chain has TRBV7-2 and TRBJ1-1; D may be TRBD1 (6 bases). The CDR3 has 16 residues. V shed 2 bases and J shed 0 bases, with 13 bases lying between them. CDR1 is SGHTA, CDR2 FQGNSA, per germline. The CDR3 coding sequence is TGTGCCAGCAGCTTACAGGGGATATTATTGAACACTGAAGCTTTCTTT. As protein: CASSLQGILLNTEAFF.

At least ten counts were recorded for this clonotype. The chain recombines TRBV20-1 with TRBJ1-2, with TRBD1 as a possible D gene (6 bases). Germline CDR1 DFQATT, CDR2 SNEGSKA (reference sequence). The germline V and J ends were trimmed by 1 base and 5 bases, with 14 bases remaining between them. CDR3 length equals 14 residues. Here the CDR3 reads CSARAQDRKYGYTF. In DNA form, the CDR3 reads TGCAGTGCTAGAGCCCAAGACAGGAAGTATGGCTACACCTTC.

This clonotype showed up many times. The V call is TRBV6-8, the J call TRBJ2-7; D uncertain. This CDR3 has 13 amino acids. Germline V gene sequence: CDR1 MNHGY, CDR2 SAAAGT. V was shortened by 2 bases and J by 0 bases, with 5 bases between the two germline ends. In nucleotides, the CDR3 is TGTGCCAGCAGTTACGGGATCTCCTACGAGCAGTACTTC. Its translation is CASSYGISYEQYF.

This clonotype was counted at least ten times. The V gene is TRBV5-4, the J gene TRBJ2-5; D gene unclear. This CDR3 comprises 15 residues. V was clipped by 0 bases and J by 2 bases, with 11 bases between them. The germline CDR1 and CDR2 sequences are SGHNT and YYREEE (reference sequence). In nucleotides, the CDR3 is TGTGCCAGCAGCTTGGACTTGCAGCTTCAAGAGACCCAGTACTTC. Translated: CASSLDLQLQETQYF.

There are many counts of this clonotype. The J gene is TRBJ2-7, the V gene TRBV12-3 or TRBV12-4; TRBD2 matches at 16 bases. Unmatched junction bases numbered 17, after V lost 6 bases and J lost 3 bases. This CDR3 is built from 20 residues. The CDR3 is CASSPAGLAGGFTKDYEQYF. CDR3 bases: TGTGCCAGCAGCCCGGCGGGACTAGCGGGAGGGTTTACCAAGGACTACGAGCAGTACTTC.

This clonotype has a count of ten or more. The rearrangement links TRBV4-1 to TRBJ2-3; D tentatively fits TRBD1 or TRBD2 (5 bases each). CDR1 is MGHRA, CDR2 YSYEKL, per germline. This CDR3 spans 13 amino acids. Trimming took off 3 bases at V and 6 bases at J, with 10 bases between the two ends. CDR3 bases: TGCGCCAGCAGCCAGGGGGTTTGGGATACGCAGTATTTT. Translating it yields CASSQGVWDTQYF.

The CDR3 DNA sequence: TGTGCCAGCAGCTCCCTCCAGGGGACTAAGTACAATGAGCAGTTCTTC. It is translated as CASSSLQGTKYNEQFF. The chain joins TRBV7-2 to TRBJ2-1; possibly TRBD2 for D (7 bases). Germline lookup yields CDR1 SGHTA and CDR2 FQGNSA. The CDR3 is 16 residues long. V was trimmed by 4 bases and J by 4 bases, leaving 17 bases between them.

This clonotype was seen at least ten times. The J gene is TRBJ1-1, the V gene TRBV7-9; possible D gene TRBD1, 6 bases. The CDR3 consists of 13 residues. Trimming stripped 4 bases from V and 7 bases from J, with 13 bases between. The germline V gene has CDR1 SEHNR and CDR2 FQNEAQ (reference sequence). As DNA, the CDR3 is TGTGCCAGCAGCTATCTCCAGGGGAATGAAGCTTTCTTT. This translates into CASSYLQGNEAFF.

This clonotype came up many times. V gene TRBV12-3 or TRBV12-4 combines with J gene TRBJ2-5, with D perhaps matching TRBD2 (5 bases). The CDR3 length is 15 residues. Trimming removed 6 bases at V and 1 base at J, with 15 bases between. The CDR3 DNA follows: TGTGCCAGCAGCCCCTTCGGGCGGGTCCAAGAGACCCAGTACTTC. Protein sequence: CASSPFGRVQETQYF.